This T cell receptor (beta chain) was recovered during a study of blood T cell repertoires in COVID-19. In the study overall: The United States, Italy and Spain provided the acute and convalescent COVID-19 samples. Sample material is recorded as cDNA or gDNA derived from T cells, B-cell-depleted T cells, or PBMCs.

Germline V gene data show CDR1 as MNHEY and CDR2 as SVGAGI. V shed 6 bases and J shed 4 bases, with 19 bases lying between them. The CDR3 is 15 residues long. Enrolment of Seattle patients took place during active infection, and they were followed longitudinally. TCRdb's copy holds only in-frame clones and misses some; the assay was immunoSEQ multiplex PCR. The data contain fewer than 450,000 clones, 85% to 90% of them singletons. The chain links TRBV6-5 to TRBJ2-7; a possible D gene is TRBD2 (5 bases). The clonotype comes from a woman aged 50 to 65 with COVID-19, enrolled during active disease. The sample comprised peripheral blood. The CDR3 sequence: CASSARGSGWYEQYF. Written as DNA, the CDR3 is TGTGCCAGCAGCGCAAGAGGGTCGGGCTGGTACGAGCAGTACTTC.